These 17 T cell receptor beta chains originate from one sample sequenced in a study of T cell responses to AZD1222 COVID-19 vaccine. The method was immunoSEQ multiplex PCR; TCRdb's version includes in-frame clones alone and lacks a portion of them. The profile covers just under 95,000 clones, with around nine tenths appearing a single time and 13% taken by the ten largest. The sequencing here drew on peripheral blood, taken on day 0 of AZD1222 vaccination. Receptors were obtained from an adult in good health.

The V gene is TRBV5-8, the J gene TRBJ1-4, with TRBD1 identical over 8 bases. CDR1 SGHTS and CDR2 YDEGEE come from the germline V gene. This CDR3 region has 15 residues. Trimming took 1 base from V and 7 from J; bases not matched to a gene: 6. CDR3 region: CASSLSSGGREKLFF. DNA of the CDR3: TGTGCCAGCAGCTTGTCGTCAGGGGGCCGTGAAAAACTGTTTTTT.

This clone was seen just once. This chain links TRBV10-3 with TRBJ2-3; weak D call: TRBD2 (5 bases). Germline V gene lookup returns CDR1 ENHRY and CDR2 SYGVKD. The CDR3 spans 12 residues. V was cut by 3 bases and J by 8 bases, with 9 bases left in between. The CDR3 DNA is TGTGCCATCAGTGATGCGGGCGCTACGCAGTATTTT. Its protein is CAISDAGATQYF.

This chain connects TRBV19 to TRBJ2-5; 9 nucleotides align to TRBD1. V was clipped by 1 base and J by 5 bases; unmatched bases: 8. The CDR3 is 16 residues long. The germline CDR1 and CDR2 sequences are LNHDA and SQIVND (reference sequence). This CDR3 reads CASSIGTGQGTETQYF. The CDR3 DNA reads TGTGCCAGTAGTATAGGAACGGGACAGGGAACGGAGACCCAGTACTTC.

The chain links TRBV11-2 to TRBJ1-5, with a possible D match to TRBD1 (5 bases). CDR3 length: 12 amino acids. V lost 5 bases and J lost 7, with 9 bases in between. Germline V CDR1 and CDR2: SGHAT, FQNNGV. Here the CDR3 reads CASSQDSQPQHF. As DNA, the CDR3 is TGTGCCAGCAGCCAAGACAGCCAGCCCCAGCATTTT.

The gene calls are TRBV3-1 (or the pseudogene TRBV3-2) and TRBJ1-1; 7 bases map to TRBD1. Trimming at V came to 5 bases and at J to 5 bases, leaving 11 bases not matched to a gene. The CDR3 has 15 amino acids. The germline CDR1 and CDR2 sequences are LGHDT and YNNKEL (reference sequence). CDR3 sequence: CASSKGLQGRTEAFF. The CDR3 DNA is TGTGCCAGCAGCAAAGGGTTACAGGGGCGTACTGAAGCTTTCTTT.

This rearrangement joins TRBV7-8 to TRBJ1-5; no definite D call. Per the germline V gene, CDR1 is SGHVS and CDR2 is FQNEAQ. CDR3 size: 16 residues. V lost 5 bases and J 0 bases, leaving 14 bases between the germline ends. This chain's CDR3 is CASSLRGFSSNQPQHF. The CDR3 nucleotides read TGTGCCAGCAGCCTTCGGGGTTTCAGTAGCAATCAGCCCCAGCATTTT.

This clone has a single count. Compared with germline, one end of the junction differs, possibly owing to a read error. The rearrangement uses TRBV10-1 and TRBJ2-3; a weak D match, TRBD2 (6 bases). The length of the CDR3 is 15 residues. CDR1 WNHNN and CDR2 SYGVQD come from the germline V gene (reference sequence). The DNA of the CDR3 is TGCGCCAGCACAGAGGAAATAACTAGCACGGATACGCAGTATTTT. This encodes CASTEEITSTDTQYF.

The gene calls are TRBV5-8 and TRBJ2-3, with D uncertain. This CDR3 has 13 residues. Trimming removed 3 bases at V and 3 bases at J, with 8 bases between. CDR1 is SGHTS, CDR2 YDEGEE, per germline. The DNA of the CDR3 is TGTGCCAGCAGCTCGAGAGGAACAGATACGCAGTATTTT. Residues: CASSSRGTDTQYF.

With regard to this clone: At one of its ends the junction is not consistent with the germline gene, which may arise from a read error. This rearrangement joins TRBV7-7 to TRBJ2-5; 12 bases match TRBD2. Germline V gene data show CDR1 as SSHAT and CDR2 as FNYEAQ (reference sequence). The CDR3 sequence is 15 residues long. The CDR3 loop is CASSSGLAGISSQYF. In DNA, the CDR3 is TGTGCTAGCAGCTCAGGACTAGCGGGGATAAGTAGCCAGTACTTC.

The genes are TRBV19 and TRBJ1-2; unclear D gene. Germline CDR1 and CDR2: LNHDA and SQIVND (reference sequence). V lost 7 bases and J lost 7, with 16 bases in between. CDR3 size: 13 residues. This CDR3 is CASTLSTTSGYTF. The CDR3 DNA is TGTGCCAGTACCCTCTCGACGACGAGTGGCTACACCTTC.

Of note for this clone: A junction boundary mismatches the germline segment, possibly from a read error. The rearrangement links TRBV7-2 to TRBJ2-5; TRBD2 agrees at 12 bases. Germline CDR1 is SGHTA and CDR2 is FQGNSA. This CDR3 has 17 residues. CDR3 region: CASSLGLAGSYQETQYF. The CDR3 nucleotides are TGTGCCAGCAGTTTAGGACTAGCGGGGTCGTACCAAGAGACCCAGTACTTC.

The chain recombines TRBV3-1 (or the pseudogene TRBV3-2) with TRBJ1-4; D is possibly TRBD1 (6 bases). The CDR3 extends over 16 amino acids. The V gene lost 0 bases and the J gene lost 5 bases, with 13 bases spanning the gap. CDR1 is LGHDT and CDR2 is YNNKEL in the germline V gene (reference sequence). The CDR3 DNA is TGTGCCAGCAGCCAAGATTTGGGGGCGTTGAATGAAAAACTGTTTTTT. This codes for CASSQDLGALNEKLFF.

J is TRBJ1-5 and V is TRBV15; the D is unclear. CDR3 length: 12 amino acids. The germline gives CDR1 LNHNV, CDR2 YYDKDF (reference sequence). V was trimmed by 2 bases and J by 9 bases, leaving 8 bases between them. The CDR3 DNA reads TGTGCCACCAGCAGACCCCCATCGCCCCAGCATTTT. Translation gives CATSRPPSPQHF.

V gene TRBV19 combines with J gene TRBJ1-5; TRBD1 is a possible D gene (6 bases). The CDR3 runs to 18 residues. CDR1 is LNHDA, CDR2 SQIVND, per germline (reference sequence). V was trimmed by 6 bases and J by 0 bases, leaving 21 bases between them. Written as DNA, the CDR3 is TGTGCCAGTAGCCTTCTCTCCTTGACAGGTAATAGCAATCAGCCCCAGCATTTT. Translating gives CASSLLSLTGNSNQPQHF.

The chain recombines TRBV7-3 with TRBJ2-7, with 8 nucleotides matching TRBD1. From germline, CDR1 is SGHTA and CDR2 FQGTGA. The CDR3 has 17 amino acids. J lost 3 bases, V lost 4 bases, and 14 bases had no gene match. For the CDR3, the DNA is TGTGCCAGCAGCTCTCATCCCAGGGGGCCCCGACACTACGAGCAGTACTTC. It translates to CASSSHPRGPRHYEQYF.

V is TRBV6-1 and J is TRBJ1-6, with 7 positions matching TRBD1. Unmatched junction bases numbered 4, after V lost 3 bases and J lost 5 bases. In germline, CDR1 is MNHNS, CDR2 SASEGT. The CDR3 runs 15 residues. The CDR3 is CASSEIQGNNSPLHF. In nucleotides, the CDR3 is TGTGCCAGCAGTGAGATACAGGGGAATAATTCACCCCTCCACTTT.

This chain connects TRBV19 to TRBJ2-7; TRBD1 matches 7 bases. V dropped 6 bases and J dropped 4; count of bases not matched to a gene: 9. The germline CDR1 and CDR2 sequences are LNHDA and SQIVND (reference sequence). The CDR3 totals 14 residues. The DNA of the CDR3 is TGTGCCAGTAGCCCTGGGACAGTTAAGTACGAGCAGTACTTC. Its protein product is CASSPGTVKYEQYF.